This T cell receptor beta chain was profiled in a study of early stage breast cancer tumors. The table came from immunoSEQ multiplex PCR; TCRdb's copy has only in-frame clones and leaves some out. Of some 11,000 clones in the sample, around two thirds are singletons; the top ten hold around a fifth. V was pared by 5 bases and J by 11 bases, with 16 bases between. The CDR3 sequence is 12 residues long. The germline V gene has CDR1 SGHAT and CDR2 FQNNGV. Sequenced material: breast tumor tissue. The chain combines TRBV11-2 with TRBJ2-7; D gene uncertain. The sequence came from a person aged 40-50 years with breast cancer. The CDR3 region has the DNA TGTGCCAGCAGCAATACACAAGGACCAGAGTACTTC. Encoded protein: CASSNTQGPEYF.